This entry is about one TCR beta chain. Its antigen is not known. The sample is drawn from a study of T cells after yellow fever vaccination. Study observations and caveats: Abundant contaminating clonotypes from the bulk population could appear in FACS-sorted repertoires.

CDR3 size: 15 residues. The germline V gene encodes CDR1 SGHTA and CDR2 FQGNSA. V shed 5 bases, J shed 4 bases, and the junction held 7 bases outside the gene matches. MiXCR, applied by TCRdb to the 5' RACE reads, yields one record per CDR3 protein. The table shows 310,000 or so distinct CDR3 sequences, with more than 3% occurring only once. The genes are TRBV7-2 and TRBJ1-4, with 7 bases fitting TRBD1. Sequencing was performed on PBMCs, taken on the day of the yellow fever booster vaccination. The clonotype comes from a man between 18 and 35 years old who received the YFV17D yellow fever vaccine. The CDR3 bases are TGTGCCAGCAGCGTCCGACAGGGCTTTAATGAAAAACTGTTTTTT. The encoded protein is CASSVRQGFNEKLFF.